Listed below are T cell receptor beta chains from one sample, sequenced in a study of metastatic and nonmetastatic thyroid tumors. TCRdb reprocessed the PCR reads via MiXCR. The sample consists of about 50,000 clones, about 4% of them appearing once. Sample: blood. These receptors were obtained from a female donor with papillary thyroid cancer or a benign thyroid nodule (not recorded which). Some clones in this sample may be carry-over from other donors' samples. Both conserved end residues are part of each CDR3. The D gene is left open where the match is weak. Clone size is given for some rows only: seen once, a few or many times, or a class if the clone is expanded.

v_gene,d_gene,abundance,j_gene,CDR3nt,CDR3aa
TRBV24-1,NA,many,TRBJ1-3,TGTGCCACCAGTGAAGGGTCCCCCGGAAACACCATATATTTT,CATSEGSPGNTIYF
TRBV27,NA,many,TRBJ2-2,TGTGCCAGCAGTTTAACTCCTGGGGGCGCGAACACCGGGGAGCTGTTTTTT,CASSLTPGGANTGELFF
TRBV6-2/TRBV6-3,NA,NA,TRBJ1-4,TGTGCCAGCAGTTACTCTCCAGGGAGGGGGAATGAAAAACTGTTTTTT,CASSYSPGRGNEKLFF
TRBV24-1,NA,many,TRBJ1-1,TGTGCCAACCCCAATCGACAGACAAAAGTTATGAACACTGAAGCTTTCTTT,CANPNRQTKVMNTEAFF
TRBV11-2,TRBD2,many,TRBJ2-7,TGTGCCAGCAGCTTTTATCCGGGGGAGGGCTCCTACGAGCAGTACTTC,CASSFYPGEGSYEQYF
TRBV12-3/TRBV12-4,TRBD2,few,TRBJ2-2,TGTGCCAGCAGTTCAACCGGGACTATATACACCGGGGAGCTGTTTTTT,CASSSTGTIYTGELFF
TRBV6-1,NA,medium-sized,TRBJ2-6,TGTGCCAGCAGTGAGCAGAACTCTGGGGCCAACGTCCTGACTTTC,CASSEQNSGANVLTF
TRBV7-6,NA,many,TRBJ2-7,TGTGCCAGCAGCTTAGGTTACCAGGGTACCTACGAGCAGTACTTC,CASSLGYQGTYEQYF
TRBV24-1,NA,many,TRBJ2-5,TGTGCCACCAGTGTTAGGGACGGATTGGTTCAAGAGACCCAGTACTTC,CATSVRDGLVQETQYF
TRBV6-6,NA,many,TRBJ2-7,TGTGCCAGCAGTTACTCGAAACAAGCCGAGCAGTACTTC,CASSYSKQAEQYF
TRBV3-1,NA,many,TRBJ2-3,TGTGCCAGCAGCCAAGAAGGACGGTCAGATACGCAGTATTTT,CASSQEGRSDTQYF
TRBV10-1,NA,many,TRBJ1-1,TGCGCCAGCAGTGCAGGGTTGGTGGGCACTGAAGCTTTCTTT,CASSAGLVGTEAFF
TRBV7-3,NA,few,TRBJ2-6,TGTGCCAGCAGCCGTGACAGGTCCTGGGGGGCCAACGTCCTGACTTTC,CASSRDRSWGANVLTF
TRBV4-1,TRBD1,few,TRBJ2-5,TGCGCCAGCAGCCAAGGAAAGGGGGCAAGGGAGACCCAGTACTTC,CASSQGKGARETQYF
TRBV20-1,NA,many,TRBJ2-1,TGCAGTGCTAGAGATCTAGCGATCTCCTACAATGAGCAGTTCTTC,CSARDLAISYNEQFF
TRBV6-5,TRBD1,NA,TRBJ1-1,TGTGCCAGCAGTGACTCAGGGGACAGCACTGAAGCTTTCTTT,CASSDSGDSTEAFF
TRBV19,NA,many,TRBJ1-1,TGTGCCAGTAGTATAGCGGGTAAGGACACTGAAGCTTTCTTT,CASSIAGKDTEAFF
TRBV18,NA,NA,TRBJ1-1,TGTGCCAGCTCACCGAGGGGAGCAGGGTCGAACACTGAAGCTTTCTTT,CASSPRGAGSNTEAFF
TRBV7-9,NA,many,TRBJ1-4,TGTGCCAGCAGCTTAGGGGCTACAGGCGCAACTAATGAAAAACTGTTTTTT,CASSLGATGATNEKLFF
TRBV29-1,TRBD2,many,TRBJ2-3,TGCAGCGTTGGGACTAGCGCTGACACAGATACGCAGTATTTT,CSVGTSADTDTQYF
TRBV19,NA,NA,TRBJ1-1,TGTGCCAGTAGTCTACAGTGGAACACCGAAGCTTTCTTT,CASSLQWNTEAFF
TRBV7-9,NA,NA,TRBJ1-2,TGTGCCACCATCTTATCCTCCTCCGCGGGAATTTTCGGCTACACCTTC,CATILSSSAGIFGYTF
TRBV7-9,NA,many,TRBJ2-1,TGTGCCAGCAGCAGGGGGGAGGGGCCCCCTTGGGAGCAGTTCTTC,CASSRGEGPPWEQFF
TRBV30,TRBD1,many,TRBJ1-2,TGTGCCTGGAGCCCCGGTGGGACAGGAGCCCATGGCTACACCTTC,CAWSPGGTGAHGYTF
TRBV6-1,TRBD1,few,TRBJ1-2,TGTGCCAGCAGTTACGACAGGGGTGCCTATGGCTACACCTTC,CASSYDRGAYGYTF
TRBV28,NA,NA,TRBJ2-7,TGTGCCAGCAGTTCCCCGGGGGGCTCGAAGTCCTACGAGCAGTACTTC,CASSSPGGSKSYEQYF
TRBV12-3/TRBV12-4,NA,many,TRBJ2-7,TGTGCCAGCAGCCTCAGTCAGTCTAACGAGCAGTACTTC,CASSLSQSNEQYF
TRBV30,NA,many,TRBJ1-3,TGTGCCTGGAGCCAGTATAAGCCGGGCCTCTCTGGAAACACCATATATTTT,CAWSQYKPGLSGNTIYF
TRBV7-9,NA,NA,TRBJ2-3,TGTGCCAGCAGCTTAATCCAGGGCACAGATACGCAGTATTTT,CASSLIQGTDTQYF
TRBV20-1,NA,NA,TRBJ2-1,TGCAGTGCTGGCCGCCTGGACAACGAGCATTTCTTC,CSAGRLDNEHFF
TRBV18,NA,many,TRBJ1-6,TGTGCCAGCTCACCCGGTACGGCCTCTAATTCACCCCTCCACTTT,CASSPGTASNSPLHF
TRBV10-2,NA,many,TRBJ2-7,TGCGCCAGCAGTGCTGGGAGTCTCTACGAGCAGTACTTC,CASSAGSLYEQYF
TRBV28,NA,many,TRBJ1-5,TGTGCCAGCAGTTTACCGGCCAATCAGCCCCAGCATTTT,CASSLPANQPQHF
TRBV29-1,NA,many,TRBJ1-1,TGCAGCGTTGCGTCAGGACAGAACACTGAAGCTTTCTTT,CSVASGQNTEAFF
TRBV6-1,NA,few,TRBJ2-3,TGTGCCAGCAGTGGGGGGATCCGCACAGATACGCAGTATTTT,CASSGGIRTDTQYF
TRBV11-3,TRBD2,many,TRBJ2-1,TGTGCCAGCAGCTTAGGTCTAGCGGGACGCTACAATGAGCAGTTCTTC,CASSLGLAGRYNEQFF
TRBV7-2,NA,many,TRBJ2-7,TGTGCCAGCAGCTATACAAGAATGGTTGGGGGCGGCTACGAGCAGTACTTC,CASSYTRMVGGGYEQYF
TRBV2,NA,NA,TRBJ2-7,TGTGCCAGCAGGCTTGTTGTGCTCGAGCAGTACTTC,CASRLVVLEQYF
TRBV10-2,NA,many,TRBJ2-1,TGCGCCAGCAGTGAGGGGGGCAGCTCCTACAATGAGCAGTTCTTC,CASSEGGSSYNEQFF
TRBV29-1,NA,many,TRBJ1-2,TGCAGCGTTGAGAAAGGGTCAACGGGTGGCTACACCTTC,CSVEKGSTGGYTF
TRBV19,TRBD2,many,TRBJ2-3,TGTGCCAGTATGGGACTAGCGGGAGGCCCGAGGGATACGCAGTATTTT,CASMGLAGGPRDTQYF
TRBV6-1,TRBD2,NA,TRBJ2-1,TGTGCCAGCAGTGGGACTAGCCGACGTGAGCAGTTCTTC,CASSGTSRREQFF
TRBV6-5,NA,many,TRBJ1-5,TGTGCCAGCAGTTACTCGAAGGGAGAGCCCCAGCATTTT,CASSYSKGEPQHF
TRBV18,TRBD1,NA,TRBJ1-4,TGTGCCAGCTCACCACCGGGACAGAGTAATGAAAAACTGTTTTTT,CASSPPGQSNEKLFF
TRBV6-4,TRBD2,few,TRBJ2-1,TGTGCCAGCAGTGACTATATGCGGGAGGACTACAATGAGCAGTTCTTC,CASSDYMREDYNEQFF
TRBV20-1,NA,few,TRBJ1-2,TGCAGTGCCCCTGTGCAGTCCTATGGCTACACCTTC,CSAPVQSYGYTF
TRBV9,TRBD2,many,TRBJ2-2,TGTGCCAGCAGCGGTGATCCTAGCGGGAGCACCGGGGAGCTGTTTTTT,CASSGDPSGSTGELFF
TRBV11-3,NA,few,TRBJ1-2,TGTGCCAGCAGCGTCCCGGAGGGGGTAGAAATGGGGGATGGCTACACCTTC,CASSVPEGVEMGDGYTF
TRBV5-8,NA,many,TRBJ2-1,TGTGCCAGCAGCTTGTGGGACCGCCTGGCGTTCTTC,CASSLWDRLAFF
TRBV6-1,NA,medium-sized,TRBJ1-2,TGTGCCAGCAGTCAAGAAGTGGTCGGGACAAACTATGGCTACACCTTC,CASSQEVVGTNYGYTF
TRBV28,NA,few,TRBJ1-4,TGTGCCAGCAGTTCGGGCCCCCTAAATGAAAAACTGTTTTTT,CASSSGPLNEKLFF
TRBV4-2,TRBD1,many,TRBJ2-7,TGTGCCAGCAGCCAAGCCTCAGGGACAGGATCCTACGAGCAGTACTTC,CASSQASGTGSYEQYF
TRBV28,NA,few,TRBJ2-7,TGTGCCAGCAGTTCGCCTAAAACAGGGTACGAGCAGTACTTC,CASSSPKTGYEQYF
TRBV12-3/TRBV12-4,TRBD1,NA,TRBJ2-3,TGTGCCAGCAGTTTGACAGGGCTAGATACGCAGTATTTT,CASSLTGLDTQYF
TRBV20-1,NA,few,TRBJ2-2,TGCAGTGCTAGGAGCAGGGCGAGCACCGGGGAGCTGTTTTTT,CSARSRASTGELFF
TRBV6-2/TRBV6-3,NA,few,TRBJ1-2,TGTGCCAGCAGTTACATAGGCGGCTATGGCTACACCTTC,CASSYIGGYGYTF
TRBV6-2/TRBV6-3,TRBD2,many,TRBJ2-7,TGTGCCAGTAAAGGACTAGCGGCATCCTACGAGCAGTACTTC,CASKGLAASYEQYF